This T cell receptor (beta chain) was captured in a study of beta chain features in type 1 diabetes. General study points: TCRB CDR3 length was moderately but significantly reduced in all four CD4+ subsets of Type 1 diabetes patients.

Turning to this clone: What it binds is unknown.

Every isolated RNA sample was fully reverse transcribed, so sequencing captured expressed TCRB transcripts. Here immunoSEQ multiplex PCR was the method, and the copy in TCRdb shows in-frame clones only, minus some. The table includes around 200,000 clones, more than 10% detected once. This CDR3 has 14 amino acids. CDR1 is SGHNT and CDR2 is YYREEE in the germline V gene (reference sequence). The V end was cut by 4 bases, the J end by 5 bases, with 15 bases between. The sequenced sample consisted of central memory CD4+ T cells from blood. This rearrangement joins TRBV5-4 to TRBJ2-5, with D maybe TRBD2 (6 bases). This TCR was sampled from a woman in her late teens or twenties in good health. CDR3 nucleotides: TGTGCCAGCAGCGGAGCGACTAGTCCCGAGACCCAGTACTTC. Its translation: CASSGATSPETQYF. Drawing the rest from reference TRBV5-4 and TRBJ2-5, the complete variable domain is ETGVTQSPTHLIKTRGQQVTLRCSSQSGHNTVSWYQQALGQGPQFIFQYYREEENGRGNFPPRFSGLQFPNYSSELNVNALELDDSALYLCASSGATSPETQYFGPGTRLLVL.